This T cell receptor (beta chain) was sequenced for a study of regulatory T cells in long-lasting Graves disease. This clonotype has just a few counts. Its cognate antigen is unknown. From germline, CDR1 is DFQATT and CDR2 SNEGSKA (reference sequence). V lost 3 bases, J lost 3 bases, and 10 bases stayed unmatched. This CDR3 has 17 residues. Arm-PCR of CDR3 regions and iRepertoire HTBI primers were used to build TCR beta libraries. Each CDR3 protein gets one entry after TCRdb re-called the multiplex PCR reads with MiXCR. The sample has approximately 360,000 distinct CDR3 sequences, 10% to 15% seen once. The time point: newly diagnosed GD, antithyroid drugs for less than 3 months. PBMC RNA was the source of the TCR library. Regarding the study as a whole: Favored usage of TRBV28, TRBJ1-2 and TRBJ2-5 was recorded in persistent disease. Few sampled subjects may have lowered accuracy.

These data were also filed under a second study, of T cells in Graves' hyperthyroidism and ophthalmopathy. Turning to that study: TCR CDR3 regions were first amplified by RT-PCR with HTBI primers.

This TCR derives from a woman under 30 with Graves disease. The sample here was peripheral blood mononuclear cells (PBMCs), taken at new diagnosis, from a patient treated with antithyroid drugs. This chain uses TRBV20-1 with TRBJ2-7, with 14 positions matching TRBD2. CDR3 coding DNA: TGCAGTGCTAGTGGCGGGACTAGCGGGAGAACGGACTACGAGCAGTACTTC. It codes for CSASGGTSGRTDYEQYF.